These 23 T cell receptor beta chains were sequenced from one sample in a study of CD8+CD57+ T cells in acquired aplastic anemia. TCR beta VDJ and CDR3 profiling used genomic DNA as template. TCRdb processed the reads anew with MiXCR; each CDR3 protein has one entry. The sample includes 160,000 or so distinct CDR3 sequences, roughly 50% seen only once; the top ten take 2.5% to 4%. An expansion of CD8+CD57+ cells by flow cytometry had been shown in patients chosen for sequencing. The specimen sequenced was sorted CD4+, CD8+, or CD8+CD57+ T cells (not recorded which) from PBMCs. All receptors derive from a human donor with aplastic anemia.

The chain couples TRBV10-2 to TRBJ1-5; no clear D gene. The CDR3 sequence is 13 residues long. Germline V CDR1 and CDR2: WSHSY, SAAADI. V lost 5 bases to trimming and J lost 5 bases, with 10 bases between them. The CDR3: CASSFRVDQPQHF. The CDR3 DNA is TGCGCCAGCAGTTTTCGGGTTGATCAGCCCCAGCATTTT.

The chain has TRBV19 and TRBJ1-6; tentative D call: TRBD1 (6 bases). The CDR3 loop spans 14 amino acids. Deletions cut 7 bases from V and 6 bases from J, with 13 bases between. CDR1 is LNHDA and CDR2 is SQIVND in the germline V gene (reference sequence). CDR3 DNA sequence: TGTGCCAGTACCCCGACAGGCGGTAATTCACCCCTCCACTTT. It translates to CASTPTGGNSPLHF.

The chain joins TRBV2 to TRBJ2-3; a weak D match, TRBD2 (7 bases). This CDR3 is 12 amino acids long. The V end lost 2 bases, the J end lost 9 bases, and 9 bases lay between the germline ends. The germline V gene has CDR1 SNHLY and CDR2 FYNNEI. The CDR3 region is CASSERGGTQYF. The CDR3 region has the DNA TGTGCCAGCAGTGAAAGGGGGGGCACGCAGTATTTT.

Many counts were recorded for this clonotype. The CDR3 end shows no conserved phenylalanine or tryptophan, and so a read error is likely. CDR3 in DNA: TGTGCCAGCAAATCGCAACCGAACACTGAAGCTTTCCTT. Its protein product is CASKSQPNTEAFL. The chain uses TRBV2 and TRBJ1-1, with D hard to call. The germline gives CDR1 SNHLY, CDR2 FYNNEI. The CDR3 spans 13 residues. Trimming cost V 7 bases and J 1 base, with 10 bases left between them.

This clonotype was counted a few times. J is TRBJ1-1 and V is TRBV28, with no clear D. V was pared by 5 bases and J by 0 bases, with 19 bases between. Germline CDR1 MDHEN, CDR2 SYDVKM. The CDR3 has 17 residues. The CDR3 sequence is CASSQDRGNLMNTEAFF. The CDR3 nucleotides are TGTGCCAGCAGTCAAGACCGGGGAAACCTCATGAACACTGAAGCTTTCTTT.

Concerning this clonotype itself: At one end the junction does not follow the germline gene, possibly because of a read error. V gene TRBV10-3 combines with J gene TRBJ1-5, with D perhaps TRBD1 (5 bases). Per the germline V gene, CDR1 is ENHRY and CDR2 is SYGVKD. This CDR3 contains 16 residues. CDR3 in amino acids: CAISYVEGFWNQHQHF. CDR3 coding DNA: TGTGCCATCAGTTACGTGGAGGGGTTCTGGAATCAGCACCAGCATTTT.

On this clonotype: A junction end diverges from the germline sequence, so it may reflect a read error. The V gene is TRBV20-1, the J gene TRBJ1-2, with 9 bases lining up with TRBD1. Per the germline V gene, CDR1 is DFQATT and CDR2 is SNEGSKA (reference sequence). CDR3 length equals 11 residues. CDR3 in DNA: TGCAGTGCTAGAGGGGACAGGGAGTTCGCCTTC. This sequence encodes CSARGDREFAF.

Details on this clonotype: This may arise from a read error, as a much more abundant clone is one base away. The rearrangement joins TRBV6-1 to TRBJ2-7, with D perhaps TRBD1 (6 bases). Per germline, CDR1 MNHNS and CDR2 SASEGT. The V and J ends lost 3 bases and 5 bases respectively, with 20 bases between them. The CDR3 contains 16 residues. CDR3 in DNA: TGTGCCAGCAGTGAGGTCCTACGGGACACCTACGACGAGCAGTACTTC. Translated: CASSEVLRDTYDEQYF.

The CDR3 DNA follows: TGCGCCAGCAGTGAAGGGACCGGCCGCTACGAGCAGTACTTC. It specifies CASSEGTGRYEQYF. The rearrangement uses TRBV10-2 and TRBJ2-7; D may match TRBD1 or TRBD2 (5 bases each). CDR1 and CDR2 from the germline V gene are WSHSY and SAAADI. V was shortened by 3 bases and J by 3 bases, with 12 bases between the two germline ends. The CDR3 is made up of 14 amino acids.

Comment on this clonotype: A much larger clone sits a single nucleotide away, making a read error possible. The rearrangement joins TRBV29-1 to TRBJ2-7, with a possible D match to TRBD1 (6 bases). CDR3 length equals 12 residues. In germline, CDR1 is SQVTM, CDR2 ANQGSEA. The V end was cut by 7 bases, the J end by 6 bases, with 16 bases between. The CDR3 DNA is TGCAGCGCCGAGCGAGAGGGGGTCGAGCAGTACGTC. Protein: CSAEREGVEQYV.

A remark on this clonotype: A much larger clone differs from this one at a single base, so this may be a read error. The chain carries TRBV12-3 or TRBV12-4 and TRBJ2-6; weak D call: TRBD2 (7 bases). The CDR3 runs to 19 residues. The CDR3 nucleotides read TGTGCCAGCGGTTTAGCGATTTGGGGGGGGCTAACTGGGGCCAACGTCCTGACTTTC. This gives the protein CASGLAIWGGLTGANVLTF.

As concerns this clonotype: Since the CDR3 does not end with the conserved phenylalanine or tryptophan, this likely comes from a read error. The V gene is TRBV15, the J gene TRBJ1-2, with D possibly TRBD1 on 6 matching bases. Germline CDR1 LNHNV, CDR2 YYDKDF (reference sequence). The CDR3 length is 16 residues. The CDR3 DNA is TGTGCCACCAGCAGAGCGACAGGATTAGTTAACTATGACTACACCTCC. Residues: CATSRATGLVNYDYTS.

The V call is TRBV20-1, the J call TRBJ1-6; D remains ambiguous. Germline assignment: CDR1 DFQATT and CDR2 SNEGSKA (reference sequence). The germline V and J ends were trimmed by 0 bases and 7 bases, with 16 bases remaining between them. The length of the CDR3 is 16 residues. CDR3 sequence reads: CSAREGRLLGNSPLHF. Written as DNA, the CDR3 is TGCAGTGCTAGAGAGGGTAGGTTACTGGGGAATTCACCCCTCCACTTT.

The rearrangement joins TRBV25-1 to TRBJ1-1, with D unclear. This CDR3 contains 12 residues. Germline CDR1 reads MGHDK; CDR2 reads SYGVNS. V was pared by 3 bases and J by 3 bases, with 5 bases between. The CDR3 is CASSDGHTEAFF. The DNA for the CDR3 is TGTGCCAGCAGTGACGGCCACACTGAAGCTTTCTTT.

This clonotype came up many times. The rearrangement uses TRBV9 and TRBJ1-3; 7 positions agree with TRBD1. The CDR3 is made up of 17 amino acids. The germline V gene encodes CDR1 SGDLS and CDR2 YYNGEE. V was pared by 7 bases and J by 0 bases, with 13 bases of the junction left unmatched. The CDR3 sequence is CASGGVAGGTSGNTIYF. The DNA for the CDR3 is TGTGCCAGCGGTGGGGTGGCAGGGGGAACCTCTGGAAACACCATATATTTT.

Many counts were recorded for this clonotype. This chain joins TRBV24-1 and TRBJ2-7; 9 bases align to TRBD1. Germline CDR1 and CDR2: KGHDR and SFDVKD. The CDR3 spans 16 residues. This CDR3 is CATSAGVDRGSDEQYV. DNA for the CDR3: TGTGCCACGAGTGCTGGGGTTGACAGGGGGTCTGACGAGCAGTACGTC.

The rearrangement uses TRBV15 and TRBJ1-4; D not certain. Germline lookup yields CDR1 LNHNV and CDR2 YYDKDF (reference sequence). This CDR3 spans 12 amino acids. V was trimmed by 3 bases and J by 8 bases, leaving 7 bases between them. The CDR3 DNA reads TGTGCCACCAGCAGGGATTGGGAAAAACTGTTTTTT. Protein: CATSRDWEKLFF.

This clonotype was found many times. V usage is TRBV19 and J usage is TRBJ1-6; 8 nucleotides line up with TRBD1. CDR3 length: 16 amino acids. The ends lost 3 bases at V and 5 bases at J; junction bases unmatched: 6. Germline loops: CDR1 LNHDA, CDR2 SQIVND (reference sequence). As DNA, the CDR3 is TGTGCCAGTAGTATTCGTGGACAGGGCAATAATTCACCCCTCCACTTT. This gives the protein CASSIRGQGNNSPLHF.

This clonotype was seen repeatedly, ten times or more. The V call is TRBV20-1, the J call TRBJ2-7; TRBD1 aligns across 10 bases. This CDR3 has 14 residues. J was trimmed by 5 bases and V by 5 bases; bases with no gene match: 9. In germline, CDR1 is DFQATT, CDR2 SNEGSKA (reference sequence). The CDR3 is CSASPGQGIHEQYV. CDR3 nucleotide sequence: TGCAGTGCTTCCCCGGGACAGGGGATCCACGAGCAGTACGTC.

This chain joins TRBV10-3 and TRBJ1-2, with D perhaps TRBD1 (5 bases). Trimming stripped 11 bases from V and 0 bases from J, with 10 bases between. Germline assignment: CDR1 ENHRY and CDR2 SYGVKD. This CDR3 is built from 12 residues. The CDR3 reads CAPGTTNYGYTF. CDR3 DNA sequence: TGTGCCCCCGGGACTACTAACTATGGCTACACCTTC.

With regard to this clonotype: A clone one base away is much larger, so this may be a read error. This CDR3 fails to terminate in the conserved phenylalanine or tryptophan, so it likely reflects a read error. V gene TRBV12-3 or TRBV12-4 combines with J gene TRBJ2-2; maybe TRBD1 (6 bases). V shed 5 bases and J shed 2 bases, with 9 bases lying between them. CDR3 length: 14 amino acids. The CDR3 nucleotides are TGTGCCAGCAGTCGGACAGAAAACACCGGGGAGCTGTTTTAT. It translates to CASSRTENTGELFY.

This clonotype has a count of ten or more. The chain joins TRBV19 to TRBJ1-2, with D perhaps matching TRBD1 (6 bases). Germline V lookup: CDR1 LNHDA, CDR2 SQIVND (reference sequence). The CDR3 runs 14 residues. Trimming stripped 5 bases from V and 4 bases from J, with 14 bases between. The CDR3 DNA reads as TGTGCCAGTAGTTTCCCGGGACAAGCCTATGGCTACACCTTC. It translates to CASSFPGQAYGYTF.

This clonotype appeared a few times. The chain employs TRBV2 and TRBJ2-1; 8 bases are shared with TRBD1. This CDR3 has 14 amino acids. The germline V gene encodes CDR1 SNHLY and CDR2 FYNNEI. V gave up 2 bases and J gave up 7 bases; unmatched junction bases: 4. CDR3 in amino acids: CASSEMWTGNEQFF. CDR3 DNA sequence: TGTGCCAGCAGTGAAATGTGGACAGGGAATGAGCAGTTCTTC.